The next 8 T cell receptor beta chains were all read from a single sample in a study of blood T cell repertoires in COVID-19. Clones were sequenced by immunoSEQ multiplex PCR, and TCRdb holds only the in-frame ones, with some missing. The sample yields about 230,000 clones, approximately 84% seen once. What was sequenced was peripheral blood. Receptors originate from a woman older than 75 with acute or convalescent COVID-19.

CDR3 nucleotides: TGTGCCAGCAGCACCACTAGCGACACAGATACGCAGTATTTT. Protein product: CASSTTSDTDTQYF. This chain connects TRBV21-1 to TRBJ2-3; TRBD2 is taken as the D call from the table, unchecked against the DNA. TRBV21-1 is annotated as a pseudogene. The CDR3 is made up of 14 amino acids.

A note on this clone: Germline is not matched at one junction end, which may reflect a read error. The chain employs TRBV5-8 and TRBJ1-2; D possibly corresponds to TRBD1 (6 bases). The CDR3 sequence is 10 residues long. The V gene's germline CDR1 is SGHTS and CDR2 YDEGEE. CDR3 coding DNA: TGTGCCAGCAGCTCCCGGGACACGGCCTTC. Translating gives CASSSRDTAF.

The genes are TRBV6-6 and TRBJ2-5; 11 bases are shared with TRBD2. Per germline, CDR1 MNHNY and CDR2 SVGAGI (reference sequence). J was trimmed by 0 bases and V by 3 bases; bases with no gene match: 0. The CDR3 spans 15 residues. The DNA of the CDR3 is TGTGCCAGCAGTTATAGCGGGGGGGACCAAGAGACCCAGTACTTC. Amino acid sequence: CASSYSGGDQETQYF.

The rearrangement uses TRBV20-1 and TRBJ2-7; 10 bases are shared with TRBD1. The CDR3 length is 12 residues. With 3 bases clipped from V and 6 bases from J, the junction kept 2 bases outside the gene matches. The germline gives CDR1 DFQATT, CDR2 SNEGSKA (reference sequence). The CDR3 nucleotides read TGCAGTGCTAGTCGGACAGGGGGCGAGCAGTACTTC. Protein sequence: CSASRTGGEQYF.

The V call is TRBV7-8, the J call TRBJ2-7, with unresolved D. Germline V lookup: CDR1 SGHVS, CDR2 FQNEAQ. V dropped 4 bases and J dropped 5 bases, with 12 bases sitting between them. This CDR3 contains 13 residues. This chain's CDR3 is CASSSPFSHEQYF. As DNA, the CDR3 is TGTGCCAGCAGCTCCCCCTTTTCCCACGAGCAGTACTTC.

The V and J genes are TRBV27 and TRBJ2-5, with D maybe TRBD2 (6 bases). The germline V gene encodes CDR1 MNHEY and CDR2 SMNVEV (reference sequence). V dropped 5 bases and J dropped 5 bases, with 21 bases sitting between them. The CDR3 has 16 residues. DNA of the CDR3: TGTGCCAGCAGTCCCGGTGGCGGGGTTAAGGGGGAGACCCAGTACTTC. Amino acid sequence: CASSPGGGVKGETQYF.

This clone was counted between two and nine times. This chain joins TRBV19 and TRBJ1-5; tentatively, D is TRBD1 (5 bases). Germline lookup yields CDR1 LNHDA and CDR2 SQIVND (reference sequence). This CDR3 region has 16 residues. V dropped 8 bases and J dropped 2 bases, with 19 bases sitting between them. CDR3 sequence: CASWGTRNGGNQPQHF. CDR3 nucleotides: TGTGCCAGTTGGGGCACCAGGAATGGGGGCAATCAGCCCCAGCATTTT.

The chain combines TRBV6-6 with TRBJ1-1; D perhaps matches TRBD1 (6 bases). CDR1 and CDR2 (germline): MNHNY, SVGAGI (reference sequence). This CDR3 has 16 amino acids. Between the trimmed V and J ends, which lost 0 bases and 4 bases, there was a span of 15 bases. CDR3 amino acids: CASSYSTGPLATEAFF. The DNA of the CDR3 is TGTGCCAGCAGTTACTCGACAGGCCCTTTAGCCACTGAAGCTTTCTTT.